The next 2 T cell receptor beta chains were all read from a single sample in a study of blood T cell repertoires in COVID-19. Method: immunoSEQ multiplex PCR; TCRdb's copy keeps in-frame clones and lacks some. The profile shows about 170,000 clones, around 93% of them singletons. The specimen sequenced was peripheral blood. These receptor sequences come from a young man with COVID-19, enrolled during active disease.

Remarks on this clone: The sample has other DNA sequences that encode this CDR3 too. V gene TRBV27 combines with J gene TRBJ2-7, with D maybe TRBD1 (5 bases). Trimming left V 5 bases short and J 4 bases short, with 9 bases between. The length of the CDR3 is 12 residues. Germline lookup yields CDR1 MNHEY and CDR2 SMNVEV (reference sequence). CDR3 in DNA: TGTGCCAGCAGTCCTCAGGGTTACGAGCAGTACTTC. It translates to CASSPQGYEQYF.

This sequence joins TRBV9 and TRBJ2-3; TRBD2 matches 8 bases. V lost 3 bases to trimming and J lost 0 bases; unmatched junction nucleotides: 3. This CDR3 comprises 15 residues. CDR1 and CDR2 (germline): SGDLS, YYNGEE. The CDR3: CASSGSGGSTDTQYF. DNA of the CDR3: TGTGCCAGCAGCGGGAGCGGGGGAAGCACAGATACGCAGTATTTT.